Listed below are T cell receptor beta chains from one sample, sequenced in a study of OX40 agonist ivuxolimab in advanced cancers. Sequencing was performed with immunoSEQ multiplex PCR; in TCRdb, only in-frame clones are kept and a portion is missing. The repertoire holds about 71,000 clones, with about 81% as singletons. This specimen consisted of CD4+ or CD8+ T cells sorted from blood, obtained in a trial of the OX40 agonist ivuxolimab. The receptors originated from an adult with an advanced solid tumor such as melanoma, head and neck, liver or kidney cancer. Each CDR3 is given with its conserved first and last residue. The D gene is left open where the match is weak. Clone size is given for some rows only: seen once, a few or many times, or a class if the clone is expanded.

V	D	J	size	DNA	CDR3
TRBV9	TRBD1	TRBJ1-4	-	TGTGCCAGCAGCAGGACAGGGGCTAATGAAAAACTGTTTTTT	CASSRTGANEKLFF
TRBV19	TRBD1	TRBJ1-3	-	TGTGCCAGTAGTATGATTGGGCAGGGGGCGAACACCATATATTTT	CASSMIGQGANTIYF
TRBV6-1	-	TRBJ1-4	-	TGTGCCAGCAGTGAAGCGCTACGGGGCAGTGCGACTAATGAAAAACTGTTTTTT	CASSEALRGSATNEKLFF
TRBV7-9	-	TRBJ2-3	-	TGTGCCAGCAGCTTAGAGGCAGGGGGCACAGATACGCAGTATTTT	CASSLEAGGTDTQYF
TRBV7-8	TRBD1	TRBJ1-2	-	TGTGCCAGCACCCCTTCGGGACAGGCCGCCTATGGCTACACCTTC	CASTPSGQAAYGYTF
TRBV2	TRBD1	TRBJ1-1	-	TGTGCCAGCAGTCCACAGGGGGCGGACACTGAAGCTTTCTTT	CASSPQGADTEAFF
TRBV19	-	TRBJ2-3	-	TGTGCCAGTAGTCTCCCCACAGGCCTAAGCACAGATACGCAGTATTTT	CASSLPTGLSTDTQYF
TRBV7-9	-	TRBJ2-1	-	TGTGCCAGCACCATGGCAGTCCAGGGGCGGGGAGGAGAGCAGTTCTTC	CASTMAVQGRGGEQFF
TRBV15	TRBD1	TRBJ1-2	-	TGTGCCACCAGCAGAGACTTAGGACAGGGAGGGACGTATGGCTACACCTTC	CATSRDLGQGGTYGYTF
TRBV14	-	TRBJ2-3	-	TGTGCCAGCAGCCTCCTACCCTGGGACGTCTTGAGCACAGATACGCAGTATTTT	CASSLLPWDVLSTDTQYF
TRBV4-1	TRBD2	TRBJ2-1	-	TGCGCCAGCAGCCAAGCTAGCGGGATTTACAATGAGCAGTTCTTC	CASSQASGIYNEQFF
TRBV30	-	TRBJ1-1	-	TGTGCCTGGAGTTTGAGGGGAGCCCACACTGAAGCTTTCTTT	CAWSLRGAHTEAFF
TRBV29-1	-	TRBJ1-2	-	TGCAGCGTCCGACCCACTAACTATGGCTACACCTTC	CSVRPTNYGYTF
TRBV2	-	TRBJ2-3	once	TGTGCCAGCAGGGTTACAGATACGCAGTATTTT	CASRVTDTQYF
TRBV7-2	TRBD1	TRBJ1-2	-	TGTGCCAGCAGCGTGGGACAGCAGTATGGCTACACCTTC	CASSVGQQYGYTF
TRBV6-1	-	TRBJ1-2	-	TGTGCCAGCAGCGTCGGACAGCTTGACGGCTACACCTTC	CASSVGQLDGYTF
TRBV4-1	TRBD1	TRBJ1-2	-	TGCGCCAGCAGCATCGGACAGGGGGCTACCTATGGCTACACCTTC	CASSIGQGATYGYTF
TRBV6-5	-	TRBJ2-1	-	TGTGCCAGCAGTTACTCATCAGGAAATGAGCAGTTCTTC	CASSYSSGNEQFF
TRBV11-2	TRBD2	TRBJ2-2	-	TGTGCCAGCAGCTTAGTAACTAGCGGGAGAACCGGGGAGCTGTTTTTT	CASSLVTSGRTGELFF
TRBV10-3	-	TRBJ2-1	-	TGTGCCATCAGGCTAGGTGAATACAATGAGCAGTTCTTC	CAIRLGEYNEQFF
TRBV5-1	TRBD1	TRBJ1-3	-	TGCGCCAGCAGTCGGGGGCGACAGGGGGCTGGAAACACCATATATTTT	CASSRGRQGAGNTIYF
TRBV7-2	-	TRBJ2-1	-	TGTGCCAGCAGCTTCCTACAGGGAAGTTTAAATGAGCAGTTCTTC	CASSFLQGSLNEQFF
TRBV28	TRBD2	TRBJ2-1	once	TGTGCCAGCGGCCGGGCTAGCGGTCCATCCTACAATGAGCAGTTCTTC	CASGRASGPSYNEQFF
TRBV6-1	-	TRBJ2-3	once	TGTGCCAGCACCCTTCAGACAGATACGCAGTATTTT	CASTLQTDTQYF
TRBV6-6	TRBD1	TRBJ2-7	-	TGTGCCAGCAGTTACTCGTCCAGGGGGTACGAGCAGTACTTC	CASSYSSRGYEQYF
TRBV7-9	TRBD1	TRBJ1-2	-	TGTGCCAGCAGCCCCGGCGCGACAGGGGATGGCTACACCTTC	CASSPGATGDGYTF
TRBV7-8	-	TRBJ2-5	-	TGTGCCAGCAGCTTAGTTTCGGGGGGCTCACAGACCCAGTACTTC	CASSLVSGGSQTQYF
TRBV5-8	TRBD2	TRBJ2-5	-	TGTGCCAGCAGCTTGGTGATAGCGGGAGGATACCCACGAGAGACCCAGTACTTC	CASSLVIAGGYPRETQYF
TRBV6-5	-	TRBJ2-3	once	TGTGCCAGCAGTTACTCCCCAGCGTTAGTCTCGGATACGCAGTATTTT	CASSYSPALVSDTQYF
TRBV5-1	TRBD1	TRBJ2-5	-	TGCGCCAGCACCTTGGGCGCCAGGGGGCAAGAGACCCAGTACTTC	CASTLGARGQETQYF
TRBV30	TRBD1	TRBJ1-2	-	TGTGCCTGGAGTGGTGGGGACAGGGGTCAAACGGCGTATGGCTACACCTTC	CAWSGGDRGQTAYGYTF
TRBV5-1	TRBD1	TRBJ2-7	-	TGCGCCAGCAGCGCCGGGACAGACATATACGAGCAGTACTTC	CASSAGTDIYEQYF
TRBV27	-	TRBJ2-3	few	TGTGCCAGCAGTTTACCCCCGTCGGATACGCAGTATTTT	CASSLPPSDTQYF
TRBV10-3	-	TRBJ2-5	-	TGTGCCATCAGACGCGACACAGAAGAGACCCAGTACTTC	CAIRRDTEETQYF
TRBV5-1	-	TRBJ1-5	once	TGCGCCAGCAGCTTGTTTCAGGATCAGCCCCAGCATTTT	CASSLFQDQPQHF
TRBV7-2	-	TRBJ1-6	-	TGTGCCAGCAGCCCTGGTTCCACTTATAATTCACCCCTCCACTTT	CASSPGSTYNSPLHF
TRBV25-1	-	TRBJ1-3	-	TGTGCCAGCAGTGATCTTACCTCTGGAAACACCATATATTTT	CASSDLTSGNTIYF
TRBV7-2	-	TRBJ1-5	-	TGTGCCAGCAACGAAGGTTTAAATCAGCCCCAGCATTTT	CASNEGLNQPQHF
TRBV11-2	TRBD1	TRBJ2-1	-	TGTGCCAGCAGCTTAGGTACAGGGGGAGGCTACAATGAGCAGTTCTTC	CASSLGTGGGYNEQFF
TRBV4-3	TRBD1	TRBJ2-7	few	TGCGCCAGCAGCCACTGGGACAGGGCCTACGAGCAGTACTTC	CASSHWDRAYEQYF
TRBV11-2	TRBD1	TRBJ2-5	-	TGTGCCAGCAGCCGGGACAGCGAACGTACCCAAGAGACCCAGTACTTC	CASSRDSERTQETQYF
TRBV4-1	TRBD2	TRBJ2-1	-	TGCGCCAGCAGCCAAGAGAGCGGGAGGGCCCTCGGTGATGAGCAGTTCTTC	CASSQESGRALGDEQFF